Listed below are T cell receptor beta chains from one sample, sequenced in a study of blood T cell repertoires in COVID-19. TCRdb's table, derived via immunoSEQ multiplex PCR, lists solely in-frame clones and lacks some. The sample has 100,000 to 150,000 clones, over 70% seen once; the top ten hold 3.5% to 4%. Sequenced input: peripheral blood. All receptors come from a woman aged 45 to 65 with acute or convalescent COVID-19. Each CDR3 is given with its conserved first and last residue. Only part of the rows carry a size: once, few, many, or a class if the clone is expanded.

J: TRBJ1-1; size: .; V: TRBV7-9; CDR3: CASSQRQGGLNTEAFF
J: TRBJ2-1; size: .; V: TRBV2; CDR3: CASTRYRGQKNEQFF
J: TRBJ2-7; size: .; V: TRBV27; CDR3: CASSWQGTRSEQYF
J: TRBJ2-1; size: .; V: TRBV9; CDR3: CASSVGGSGGSYNEQFF
J: TRBJ2-7; size: .; V: TRBV27; CDR3: CASSPAGWDEQYF
J: TRBJ2-7; size: .; V: TRBV19; CDR3: CASSEGPLEQYF
J: TRBJ2-3; size: .; V: TRBV3-1/TRBV3-2; CDR3: CASSQRISSHTQYF
J: TRBJ2-2; size: .; V: TRBV19; CDR3: CASSIPAGWNTGELFF
J: TRBJ2-3; size: .; V: TRBV10-3; CDR3: CAISEPQVAGDSDTQYF
J: TRBJ2-6; size: .; V: TRBV27; CDR3: CASKGRSGANVLTF
J: TRBJ2-3; size: .; V: TRBV28; CDR3: CASSRGTTYEDTQYF
J: TRBJ2-7; size: few; V: TRBV2; CDR3: CASSQKQGDSYEQYF
J: TRBJ2-4; size: .; V: TRBV6-6; CDR3: CASVAGGGAKNIQYF
J: TRBJ2-2; size: .; V: TRBV9; CDR3: CASSQNKGAGGNTGELFF
J: TRBJ1-4; size: .; V: TRBV29-1; CDR3: CSVGSFGPNEKLFF
J: TRBJ2-7; size: .; V: TRBV7-3; CDR3: CASSQNPSAEQYF
J: TRBJ2-7; size: .; V: TRBV2; CDR3: CASSERLAINEQYF
J: TRBJ1-2; size: once; V: TRBV15; CDR3: CATSRDGTAYGYTF
J: TRBJ2-7; size: .; V: TRBV5-1; CDR3: CASSFSGGQKNEQYF
J: TRBJ2-7; size: .; V: TRBV28; CDR3: CASRRTGGTYEQYF
J: TRBJ1-5; size: .; V: TRBV5-5; CDR3: CASSPRWLAGPVNQPQHF
J: TRBJ1-1; size: .; V: TRBV7-9; CDR3: CASSLAQGGEAFF
J: TRBJ2-2; size: .; V: TRBV6-5; CDR3: CASKQPGAGELFF
J: TRBJ1-1; size: .; V: TRBV11-2; CDR3: CASSLGRAGPDTEAFF
J: TRBJ1-1; size: .; V: TRBV5-1; CDR3: CASSTTPQSTEAFF
J: TRBJ1-4; size: .; V: TRBV7-2; CDR3: CASSPRRGVIGKLFF